The 28 T cell receptor beta chains presented below share a single source sample, sequenced in a study of regulatory T cells in long-lasting Graves disease. The time point here: newly diagnosed GD, antithyroid drugs for less than 3 months. Researchers made the TCR library from RNA that was extracted from PBMCs. Investigators prepared the TCR beta libraries by applying iRepertoire HTBI primers and Arm-PCR of CDR3 regions. TCRdb re-called the multiplex PCR reads with MiXCR, one entry per CDR3 protein. The sample records hundreds of thousands of distinct CDR3 sequences, 16% being singletons. The data also belong to a second study, concerning T cells in Graves' hyperthyroidism and ophthalmopathy.

This specimen was peripheral blood mononuclear cells (PBMCs), taken at new diagnosis, from a patient treated with antithyroid drugs. These receptors were taken from a woman aged 40 to 65 with Graves disease.

There are many counts of this clonotype. The chain carries TRBV6-2 or TRBV6-3 and TRBJ2-1; D unclear. CDR1 is MNHEY and CDR2 is SVGEGT in the germline V gene. The ends were cut back, 0 bases at V and 10 bases at J, with 7 bases in the middle. The CDR3 is made up of 12 amino acids. The CDR3 DNA reads TGTGCCAGCAGTTACTCTAGGAAAGAGCAGTTCTTC. Its protein is CASSYSRKEQFF.

This clonotype occurred many times. V usage is TRBV3-1 and J usage is TRBJ1-1; D not resolved. Trimming took off 7 bases at V and 7 bases at J, with 16 bases between the two ends. The CDR3 consists of 13 residues. Germline assignment: CDR1 LGHDT and CDR2 YNNKEL (reference sequence). In DNA, the CDR3 is TGTGCCAGCACCGTAGGAGGGAAGCATGAAGCTTTCTTT. Translation: CASTVGGKHEAFF.

This clonotype was seen ten or more times. The chain uses TRBV2 and TRBJ1-1; D gene ambiguous. V was cut by 6 bases and J by 5 bases, with 10 bases left in between. The CDR3 is 12 amino acids. Germline CDR1 reads SNHLY; CDR2 reads FYNNEI. CDR3 nucleotides: TGTGCCAGCAGGCCGAGTTGGACTGAAGCTTTCTTT. As protein: CASRPSWTEAFF. Full variable domain (remainder filled in from reference TRBV2 and TRBJ1-1): EPEVTQTPSHQVTQMGQEVILRCVPISNHLYFYWYRQILGQKVEFLVSFYNNEISEKSEIFDDQFSVERPDGSNFTLKIRSTKLEDSAMYFCASRPSWTEAFFGQGTRLTVV.

The sample holds many counts of this clonotype. This sequence joins TRBV18 and TRBJ2-1, with 8 bases matching TRBD1. V dropped 3 bases and J dropped 1; count of bases not matched to a gene: 8. Germline CDR1 KGHSH, CDR2 LQKENI. The CDR3 has 17 residues. The CDR3 nucleotides are TGTGCCAGCTCACCTTTGACAGGGGTCAAATCCTACAATGAGCAGTTCTTC. Encoded protein: CASSPLTGVKSYNEQFF.

The chain carries TRBV20-1 and TRBJ2-3; 12 bases map to TRBD2. TRBJ2-5 matches the DNA end more closely, so the J call is doubtful. CDR1 is DFQATT, CDR2 SNEGSKA, per germline (reference sequence). The CDR3 is made up of 14 amino acids. CDR3 loop: CSASPSGGAETQYF. CDR3 in DNA: TGCAGTGCTAGCCCTAGCGGGGGGGCAGAGACCCAGTACTTC.

This clonotype was found many times. V usage is TRBV6-1 and J usage is TRBJ1-5; possible D gene TRBD1, 6 bases. CDR3 length: 12 residues. Between the trimmed V and J ends, which lost 10 bases and 3 bases, there was a span of 10 bases. Germline V gene data show CDR1 as MNHNS and CDR2 as SASEGT. Here the CDR3 reads CATGQFNQPQHF. The CDR3 coding sequence is TGTGCCACCGGACAGTTCAATCAGCCCCAGCATTTT.

V gene TRBV7-2 combines with J gene TRBJ2-1; D might be TRBD1 or TRBD2, each matching 6 bases. Trimming shortened V by 2 bases and J by 6 bases, and 11 bases separated the two germline ends. The CDR3 is 14 amino acids. Germline loops: CDR1 SGHTA, CDR2 FQGNSA. As DNA, the CDR3 is TGTGCCAGCAGCTTATGGGGGGCCGGCAATGAGCAGTTCTTC. It encodes CASSLWGAGNEQFF.

This rearrangement joins TRBV20-1 to TRBJ2-7, with D tentatively TRBD1 (6 bases). Between the trimmed V and J ends, which lost 6 bases and 9 bases, there was a span of 18 bases. Germline CDR1 and CDR2: DFQATT and SNEGSKA (reference sequence). This CDR3 has 12 residues. The CDR3 DNA reads TGCAGTGCCAAGACAGGTGGTGAGGGGCAGTACTTC. Translation: CSAKTGGEGQYF.

Many counts were recorded for this clonotype. This sequence joins TRBV6-2 or TRBV6-3 and TRBJ1-1; a weak D match, TRBD1 (6 bases). The germline CDR1 and CDR2 sequences are MNHEY and SVGEGT. There are 14 residues in the CDR3. The V gene lost 5 bases and the J gene lost 3 bases, with 13 bases spanning the gap. In DNA, the CDR3 is TGTGCCAGCAGTGAGGTAGGGGGTGACACTGAAGCTTTCTTT. This gives the protein CASSEVGGDTEAFF.

This clonotype was observed many times. DNA for the CDR3: TGTGCCAGCAGCTCAGGGAGCCAGAACACTGAAGCTTTCTTT. Its protein is CASSSGSQNTEAFF. The V and J genes are TRBV7-9 and TRBJ1-1; maybe TRBD1 (5 bases). V was shortened by 4 bases and J by 1 base, with 10 bases between the two germline ends. The CDR3 is made up of 14 amino acids. Germline CDR1 and CDR2: SEHNR and FQNEAQ (reference sequence).

Worth noting for this clonotype: This may come from a read error, since a much larger clone is one base off. This CDR3 reads CARGQGSSPPQHF. In nucleotides, the CDR3 is TGTGCCAGAGGACAGGGTAGTTCTCCGCCCCAGCATTTT. The chain employs TRBV2 and TRBJ1-5, with 8 bases matching TRBD1. Germline V gene lookup returns CDR1 SNHLY and CDR2 FYNNEI. J was trimmed by 9 bases and V by 9 bases; bases with no gene match: 10. This CDR3 region has 13 residues. The complete variable domain, with remaining parts taken from reference TRBV2 and TRBJ1-5, reads EPEVTQTPSHQVTQMGQEVILRCVPISNHLYFYWYRQILGQKVEFLVSFYNNEISEKSEIFDDQFSVERPDGSNFTLKIRSTKLEDSAMYFCARGQGSSPPQHFGDGTRLSIL.

This clonotype was counted ten times or more. The V and J genes are TRBV6-1 and TRBJ2-5; D possibly uses TRBD1 or TRBD2 (5 bases each). V was cut by 6 bases and J by 1 base, with 12 bases left in between. Per the germline V gene, CDR1 is MNHNS and CDR2 is SASEGT. The CDR3 consists of 14 residues. The chain's CDR3 is CASRPGRLQETQYF. CDR3 bases: TGTGCCAGCAGACCGGGACGGCTCCAAGAGACCCAGTACTTC.

This clonotype was counted many times. This chain joins TRBV9 and TRBJ2-7, with a tentative D call TRBD1 (6 bases). Trimming removed 2 bases from V and 2 bases from J, with 11 bases in between. The CDR3 contains 14 residues. The germline V gene has CDR1 SGDLS and CDR2 YYNGEE. The CDR3 here is CASSVADRTYEQYF. CDR3 DNA: TGTGCCAGCAGCGTTGCTGACAGGACCTACGAGCAGTACTTC.

This clonotype was recorded a few times. The chain employs TRBV6-1 and TRBJ2-5; D unclear. The V gene's germline CDR1 is MNHNS and CDR2 SASEGT. The V gene lost 2 bases and the J gene lost 2 bases, with 21 bases spanning the gap. The CDR3 covers 18 residues. CDR3 nucleotides: TGTGCCAGCAGTGAAAGCCCGCTCGGGCCTCTGGCACAAGAGACCCAGTACTTC. Its protein product is CASSESPLGPLAQETQYF.

The chain links TRBV4-1 to TRBJ2-7, with 7 bases matching TRBD1. Trimming cost V 0 bases and J 0 bases; bases outside gene matches: 2. In germline, CDR1 is MGHRA, CDR2 YSYEKL. The CDR3 is 15 amino acids. The CDR3 region has the DNA TGCGCCAGCAGCCAAGACAGGGGGTCCTCCTACGAGCAGTACTTC. This translates into CASSQDRGSSYEQYF.

V is TRBV7-9 and J is TRBJ2-2; TRBD1 aligns across 11 bases. Per germline, CDR1 SEHNR and CDR2 FQNEAQ (reference sequence). Trimming at V came to 5 bases and at J to 7 bases, leaving 9 bases not matched to a gene. The CDR3 length is 16 residues. As DNA, the CDR3 is TGTGCCAGCAGCCCCCTGGACAGGGGGCTCGGCGGGGAGCTGTTTTTT. This gives the protein CASSPLDRGLGGELFF.

This clonotype was counted at least ten times. The V gene is TRBV5-6, the J gene TRBJ2-1; possible D gene TRBD2, 5 bases. V lost 1 base to trimming and J lost 4 bases, with 12 bases between them. The germline V gene encodes CDR1 SGHDT and CDR2 YYEEEE. The CDR3 is made up of 15 amino acids. The CDR3 nucleotides are TGTGCCAGCAGCTTGACTGGACTCCCATACAATGAGCAGTTCTTC. Its translation is CASSLTGLPYNEQFF.

At least ten counts were recorded for this clonotype. The genes are TRBV2 and TRBJ1-5; D possibly corresponds to TRBD1 (5 bases). CDR1 and CDR2 from the germline V gene are SNHLY and FYNNEI. Trimming shortened V by 8 bases and J by 1 base, and 12 bases separated the two germline ends. The CDR3 extends over 14 amino acids. The chain's CDR3 is CASRQGSSNQPQHF. In DNA form, the CDR3 reads TGTGCCAGCCGGCAGGGTTCGAGCAATCAGCCCCAGCATTTT.

This clonotype has a handful of counts. The genes are TRBV6-2 or TRBV6-3 and TRBJ2-7; 8 bases agree with TRBD1. The CDR3 runs to 17 residues. V lost 4 bases, J lost 5 bases, and 16 bases stayed unmatched. Germline CDR1 and CDR2: MNHEY and SVGEGT. This CDR3 is CASSSLEQGVLVDEQYF. CDR3 nucleotide sequence: TGTGCCAGCAGTTCCTTAGAACAGGGGGTCTTGGTGGACGAGCAGTACTTC.

The sample holds a few counts of this clonotype. The gene calls are TRBV18 and TRBJ2-7; 11 nucleotides align to TRBD2. Germline CDR1 reads KGHSH; CDR2 reads LQKENI. V trimming: 5 bases; J trimming: 3 bases; junction bases outside the gene matches: 3. CDR3 size: 14 residues. The CDR3 bases are TGTGCCAGCTCAATTGGGACTAGCGGCTACGAGCAGTACTTC. Translation: CASSIGTSGYEQYF.

The chain uses TRBV20-1 and TRBJ2-7; 9 bases align to TRBD2. In germline, CDR1 is DFQATT, CDR2 SNEGSKA (reference sequence). The CDR3 is 17 amino acids. Trimming removed 3 bases from V and 0 bases from J; junction bases left unmatched: 12. This CDR3 is CSASRGGGFLGSYEQYF. The CDR3 DNA reads as TGCAGTGCTAGCCGCGGGGGGGGGTTCCTTGGCTCCTACGAGCAGTACTTC.

This clonotype was counted ten times or more. A junction end diverges from the germline sequence, so it may reflect a read error. The chain recombines TRBV7-9 with TRBJ1-2; D uncertain. Germline V gene data show CDR1 as SEHNR and CDR2 as FQNEAQ (reference sequence). CDR3 size: 12 residues. The CDR3 bases are TGTGCCAGCAGCTTACGGGAACCAGCTATCGCCTTC. Protein: CASSLREPAIAF. Full variable domain (outside the CDR3, taken from reference TRBV7-9 and TRBJ1-2): DTGVSQNPRHKITKRGQNVTFRCDPISEHNRLYWYRQTLGQGPEFLTYFQNEAQLEKSRLLSDRFSAERPKGSFSTLEIQRTEQGDSAMYLCASSLREPAIAFGSGTRLTVV.

This clonotype has a count of ten or more. V usage is TRBV7-9 and J usage is TRBJ2-3; D gene unclear. The CDR3 loop spans 16 amino acids. Trimming left V 3 bases short and J 0 bases short, with 13 bases between. CDR1 and CDR2 (germline): SEHNR, FQNEAQ (reference sequence). CDR3 protein: CASSFLAVSSTDTQYF. The CDR3 DNA follows: TGTGCCAGCAGCTTCTTAGCAGTTTCTAGCACAGATACGCAGTATTTT.

This clonotype was seen at least ten times. The CDR3 sequence: CASSEDSTDTQYF. CDR3 DNA sequence: TGTGCCAGCAGTGAAGATAGCACAGATACGCAGTATTTT. This chain links TRBV2 with TRBJ2-3; D is unresolved. Trimming left V 1 base short and J 0 bases short, with 2 bases between. Germline lookup yields CDR1 SNHLY and CDR2 FYNNEI. The CDR3 extends over 13 amino acids. Full variable domain (outside the CDR3, taken from reference TRBV2 and TRBJ2-3): EPEVTQTPSHQVTQMGQEVILRCVPISNHLYFYWYRQILGQKVEFLVSFYNNEISEKSEIFDDQFSVERPDGSNFTLKIRSTKLEDSAMYFCASSEDSTDTQYFGPGTRLTVL.

There are a few counts of this clonotype. The V call is TRBV6-1, the J call TRBJ1-5; maybe TRBD1 (6 bases). The CDR3 loop spans 16 amino acids. The V end lost 5 bases, the J end lost 6 bases, and 20 bases lay between the germline ends. Germline loops: CDR1 MNHNS, CDR2 SASEGT. This CDR3 is CASSKIIAGEAQPQHF. In DNA, the CDR3 is TGTGCCAGCAGTAAGATTATTGCAGGGGAGGCTCAGCCCCAGCATTTT.

A few counts support this clonotype. J is TRBJ2-3 and V is TRBV10-3; D is uncertain. The CDR3 totals 16 residues. Germline V gives CDR1 ENHRY, CDR2 SYGVKD. V was cut by 0 bases and J by 2 bases, with 12 bases left in between. The CDR3 here is CAISESGEKATDTQYF. In DNA, the CDR3 is TGTGCCATCAGTGAGTCTGGCGAGAAAGCCACAGATACGCAGTATTTT.

In its sample, this clonotype was seen many times. The rearrangement uses TRBV27 and TRBJ2-4; D not certain. The CDR3 loop spans 14 amino acids. The V end was cut by 11 bases, the J end by 1 base, with 15 bases between. The germline V gene encodes CDR1 MNHEY and CDR2 SMNVEV (reference sequence). For the CDR3, the DNA is TGTGCCTCTTCCCCCGCTTGGGCCAAAAACATTCAGTACTTC. Translation gives CASSPAWAKNIQYF.

This clonotype was detected many times. The V gene is TRBV2, the J gene TRBJ2-5; the D is unclear. Between the trimmed V and J ends, which lost 8 bases and 5 bases, there was a span of 18 bases. The V gene's germline CDR1 is SNHLY and CDR2 FYNNEI. The length of the CDR3 is 14 residues. Here the CDR3 DNA reads TGTGCCAGCTCACCCACCCAGGTGGGGGAGACCCAGTACTTC. This translates into CASSPTQVGETQYF.